The TCR beta chain described here comes from a study of blood T cells in healthy people across ages. A minimum of 5 micrograms of total RNA was extracted per sample. Next came a second PCR, run for about 6 to 12 cycles, which used a sample-barcoded 5' primer along with a J-beta primer mix. Paired-end reads containing CDR3 totaled no fewer than 2.5 million for each sample. TCRdb ran MiXCR on the 5' RACE reads and lists one entry per CDR3 protein. Counted here are roughly 800,000 distinct CDR3 sequences, 58% occurring once; the ten biggest clones make up around 22%. This clonotype was seen a few times. Its target is not known. Points from the study as a whole: TCR beta diversity was tightly associated with the proportion of naive T cells. Per million T cells, TCR beta diversity dropped roughly linearly as age increased.

CDR1 and CDR2 from the germline V gene are LGHDT and YNNKEL (reference sequence). The CDR3 loop spans 16 amino acids. V lost 4 bases to trimming and J lost 1 base, with 14 bases between them. The V and J genes are TRBV3-1 and TRBJ2-1; D ambiguous. This TCR derives from a man younger than 40 in good health. Input material: blood. Here the CDR3 DNA reads TGTGCCAGCAGCCCCCCGTTTGGCTGGTCCTACAATGAGCAGTTCTTC. Translation gives CASSPPFGWSYNEQFF.